This T cell receptor (beta chain) is drawn from a study of blood T cell repertoires in COVID-19. Study context: From the United States, Italy and Spain came samples of acute and convalescent COVID-19. Nucleic acid was either cDNA or gDNA, and it came from T cells, B-cell-depleted T cells, or PBMCs.

Methods used by the authors: Amplified reference gene primers provided the basis for estimating nucleated cell counts. Profiling relied on immunoSEQ multiplex PCR, and the TCRdb table lists in-frame clones only, not all of them. Clone size and the V and J calls come from that table; the DNA yielded D and trimming. The profile covers hundreds of thousands of clones, with 82% appearing a single time and 4.9% taken by the ten largest. The CDR3 consists of 19 residues. Looked up from germline, CDR1 is MDHEN and CDR2 is SYDVKM. Trimming cost V 6 bases and J 4 bases; bases outside gene matches: 23. Sample: peripheral blood. This TCR was recovered from a woman aged 80 or over with active or convalescent COVID-19. The chain carries TRBV28 and TRBJ1-1; 7 bases fit TRBD1. The CDR3 spells CASRTHYEGQQTRGTEAFF. The CDR3 coding sequence is TGTGCCAGCAGAACTCACTACGAGGGACAGCAGACAAGAGGCACTGAAGCTTTCTTT.